The 11 T cell receptor beta chains below come from one sample, sequenced in a study of T-cell memory formation after mild COVID-19. MiXCR, run by TCRdb on the 5' RACE reads, gives a single entry per CDR3 protein. The table records fewer than 400,000 distinct CDR3 sequences, 16% of them present only once. The sample was PBMCs or a T cell subset sorted from them (not recorded which). All receptors come from a man aged 18 to 30 who had mild COVID-19 (a few samples of this study predate the infection). Cell type and time point are not known.

This clonotype was seen only a few times. The J gene is TRBJ2-3, the V gene TRBV5-6; tentatively, D is TRBD1 or TRBD2 (5 bases each). Germline assignment: CDR1 SGHDT and CDR2 YYEEEE. V was trimmed by 5 bases and J by 0 bases, leaving 7 bases between them. The CDR3 runs to 13 residues. The CDR3 loop is CASRRDSTDTQYF. DNA for the CDR3: TGTGCCAGCAGACGGGACAGCACAGATACGCAGTATTTT.

This clonotype was detected only a few times. V gene TRBV12-3 or TRBV12-4 combines with J gene TRBJ1-1, with D possibly being TRBD1 (5 bases). The CDR3 totals 13 residues. V lost 1 base and J 11 bases, leaving 14 bases between the germline ends. The CDR3 coding sequence is TGTGCCAGCAGTTTAGAGGGACGGTCTGGGGCTTTCTTT. Translating gives CASSLEGRSGAFF.

A few counts support this clonotype. The chain is built from TRBV29-1 and TRBJ1-1; D not resolved. Germline CDR1 reads SQVTM; CDR2 reads ANQGSEA. The CDR3 covers 12 residues. With 7 bases removed from V and 1 base from J, the gap between germline ends came to 10 bases. The CDR3 region is CSAGTGNTEAFF. CDR3 in DNA: TGCAGCGCTGGAACGGGGAACACTGAAGCTTTCTTT.

This rearrangement joins TRBV3-1 to TRBJ2-5, with D perhaps matching TRBD2 (6 bases). Germline loops: CDR1 LGHDT, CDR2 YNNKEL (reference sequence). The ends were cut back, 2 bases at V and 3 bases at J, with 10 bases in the middle. The length of the CDR3 is 14 residues. The CDR3 is CASSQTRREETQYF. CDR3 coding DNA: TGTGCCAGCAGCCAAACTCGGAGGGAAGAGACCCAGTACTTC.

Only a few counts were recorded for this clonotype. The V gene is TRBV7-3, the J gene TRBJ1-5; D is uncertain. Germline V lookup: CDR1 SGHTA, CDR2 FQGTGA. This CDR3 spans 15 amino acids. Trimming stripped 4 bases from V and 7 bases from J, with 17 bases between. The chain's CDR3 is CASSCRAPYGQPQHF. CDR3 bases: TGTGCCAGCAGCTGTCGGGCCCCTTACGGGCAGCCCCAGCATTTT.

A note on this clonotype: One end of the junction fails to match germline, which may point to a read error. The genes are TRBV4-1 and TRBJ2-1; possibly TRBD2 for D (6 bases). This CDR3 is built from 14 residues. CDR1 is MGHRA, CDR2 YSYEKL, per germline. Written as DNA, the CDR3 is TGCGCCAGCAGCCAGGCCGGGACTTACAGTGAGCAGTTCTTC. Amino acid sequence: CASSQAGTYSEQFF.

The V call is TRBV5-1, the J call TRBJ1-2; 8 nucleotides agree with TRBD1. Germline-derived CDR1 and CDR2 are SGHRS and YFSETQ. The junction had 5 bases not matched to a gene; V was cut back by 0 bases and J by 4 bases. This CDR3 is 15 amino acids long. DNA for the CDR3: TGCGCCAGCAGCTTGGCGAGGACAGGGCGCTATGGCTACACCTTC. Translated: CASSLARTGRYGYTF.

This clonotype has just a few counts. V gene TRBV27 combines with J gene TRBJ1-1, with TRBD1 matching over 7 bases. Germline V gives CDR1 MNHEY, CDR2 SMNVEV (reference sequence). V dropped 6 bases and J dropped 5; count of bases not matched to a gene: 12. CDR3 size: 15 residues. CDR3 sequence: CASSLLRQGVTEAFF. The DNA for the CDR3 is TGTGCCAGCAGCCTCCTACGGCAGGGGGTTACTGAAGCTTTCTTT.

This clonotype came up a few times. The chain uses TRBV11-2 and TRBJ1-1, with TRBD1 as a possible D gene (6 bases). CDR1 and CDR2 from the germline V gene are SGHAT and FQNNGV. V was cut by 6 bases and J by 4 bases, with 12 bases left in between. The length of the CDR3 is 13 residues. CDR3 region: CASREQGFTEAFF. In DNA form, the CDR3 reads TGTGCCAGCAGAGAACAGGGCTTCACTGAAGCTTTCTTT.

The chain recombines TRBV4-3 with TRBJ2-7; D unresolved. V was shortened by 0 bases and J by 5 bases, with 14 bases between the two germline ends. The germline V gene encodes CDR1 LGHNA and CDR2 YSLEER. CDR3 size: 15 residues. Here the CDR3 reads CASSQDTRQVDEQYF. CDR3 sequence (DNA): TGCGCCAGCAGCCAAGATACGCGGCAGGTTGACGAGCAGTACTTC.

V gene TRBV7-9 combines with J gene TRBJ1-1; 7 bases match TRBD1. The CDR3 has 16 amino acids. The germline CDR1 and CDR2 sequences are SEHNR and FQNEAQ (reference sequence). Germline trimming cut 8 bases from V and 3 bases from J; bases unmatched to any gene: 15. CDR3 sequence (DNA): TGTGCCAGCGTGGTGGGGACCACTACAGGGGACACTGAAGCTTTCTTT. Amino acids: CASVVGTTTGDTEAFF.